This is a list of T cell receptor beta chains from one sample in a study of early T cells in non-severe SARS-CoV-2 infection. TCRdb passed the 5' RACE reads through MiXCR, listing each CDR3 protein once. Of under 70,000 distinct CDR3 sequences in the sample, roughly 8.2% were seen once. The sequenced sample was whole blood, obtained at baseline. The receptors come from an adult who was a healthcare worker with PCR-confirmed SARS-CoV-2 infection or an uninfected control (not recorded which). The CDR3 runs from the conserved cysteine through the conserved F or W. The D gene is left open where the match is weak. Clone size is shown for a subset of rows, as once, few, many or a class of expanded clone.

TRBV6-5	TRBJ2-5	-	many	TGTGCCAGCAGTTACTCGTCTAGCCAAGAGCCGGAGACCCAGTACTTC	CASSYSSSQEPETQYF
TRBV28	TRBJ2-7	TRBD1	-	TGTGCCAGCAGTTTATTGGGACAGGGGGCGTTGTACGAGCAGTACTTC	CASSLLGQGALYEQYF
TRBV7-2	TRBJ1-1	TRBD1	-	TGTGCCAGCAGCCAGTTAGGGGGCGGGACTGAAGCTTTCTTT	CASSQLGGGTEAFF
TRBV20-1	TRBJ2-2	-	few	TGCAGTGCCTCTCAGCGGGCGAAATTACACACCGGGGAGCTGTTTTTT	CSASQRAKLHTGELFF
TRBV20-1	TRBJ2-1	-	few	TGCAGTGCTCAGACTATTGGCGGAAGCTCCTACAATGAGCAGTTCTTC	CSAQTIGGSSYNEQFF
TRBV7-9	TRBJ2-7	-	few	TGTGCCAGCAGCCCACAGACAGAACCCTACGAGCAGTACTTC	CASSPQTEPYEQYF
TRBV7-8	TRBJ2-7	-	few	TGTGCCAGCAGCACCCGGACTATCTACGAGCAGTACTTC	CASSTRTIYEQYF
TRBV4-2	TRBJ1-1	TRBD1	-	TGTGCCAGCAGCCAGGACAGGCTAACGAACACTGAAGCTTTCTTT	CASSQDRLTNTEAFF
TRBV3-1	TRBJ2-7	-	many	TGTGCCAGCAGCCAAGGGGGGGTTGTTACCTACGAGCAGTACTTC	CASSQGGVVTYEQYF
TRBV7-9	TRBJ2-7	-	few	TGTGCCAGCAGCAATGGGGACGAGCAGTACTTC	CASSNGDEQYF
TRBV6-6	TRBJ2-3	TRBD1	-	TGTGCCAGCAGTTACTACGACAGGGGGGTAGATACGCAGTATTTT	CASSYYDRGVDTQYF
TRBV3-1	TRBJ2-3	-	few	TGTGCCAGCAGCCAGGCTAACATTGCGCAGTATTTT	CASSQANIAQYF
TRBV6-6	TRBJ2-1	TRBD2	-	TGTGCCAGCAGTTACGCGGGGCACAGCGGGGGGACCAACAATGAGCAGTTCTTC	CASSYAGHSGGTNNEQFF
TRBV6-6	TRBJ2-4	-	-	TGTGCCAGCAGAGCAGGGCAGAAAAACATTCAGTACTTC	CASRAGQKNIQYF
TRBV11-2	TRBJ1-6	-	few	TGTGCCAGCAGCCTACAGGGTAACAATTCACCCCTCCACTTT	CASSLQGNNSPLHF
TRBV4-3	TRBJ1-1	-	hyperexpanded	TGCGCCAGCAGCCTTCTGGGTTCAATGAACACTGAAGCTTTCTTT	CASSLLGSMNTEAFF
TRBV13	TRBJ2-5	TRBD2	many	TGTGCCAGCAGCCGGGGGACTAGCGGGAGGAGTGGGCTACAAGAGACCCAGTACTTC	CASSRGTSGRSGLQETQYF
TRBV7-8	TRBJ2-7	-	-	TGTGCCAGCAGCTCCAGGAAGGGGGGACCGGGACTCAGGCCCCCCTCCCGGGAGCAGTACTTC	CASSSRKGGPGLRPPSREQYF